These 10 T cell receptor beta chains came from one sample sequenced in a study of shared clonotypes between healthy human individuals (dated by TCRdb to about 2020). For the CD8 naive samples, CD45RO-negative cells were positively selected for CCR7, yielding a CD45RA+CCR7+ population from which TemRA cells were excluded. The protocol used for the library was the immunoSEQ multiplex PCR assay. TCRdb limited this immuneACCESS table to in-frame rearrangements with V and J called. A share of clones is missing; checked studies link under half to unresolved V genes, and the rest is unexplained. For this sample the table gives 650,000 to 800,000 clones, of which roughly nine tenths were detected only once. About 24% of the sample belongs to the ten largest clones. Material for sequencing was naive CD8+ T cells sorted from blood. The cell subset or site label for this specimen denotes: CD45RA+CCR7+. The receptor source for this set is a young man in good health.

The rearrangement joins TRBV4-1 to TRBJ2-7; 7 bases fit TRBD1. Germline values: CDR1 MGHRA, CDR2 YSYEKL. The CDR3 is 13 amino acids. V gave up 3 bases and J gave up 4 bases; unmatched junction bases: 3. CDR3 coding DNA: TGCGCCAGCAGCCATTCCAGGGGGTACGAGCAGTACTTC. Translating gives CASSHSRGYEQYF.

V and J are TRBV5-4 and TRBJ2-7, with D perhaps TRBD2 (6 bases). Germline lookup yields CDR1 SGHNT and CDR2 YYREEE (reference sequence). Trimming took 6 bases from V and 6 from J, leaving 16 bases between them. The CDR3 contains 13 residues. CDR3 loop: CASNPPGVSEQYF. The CDR3 nucleotides are TGTGCCAGCAACCCCCCGGGGGTGAGCGAGCAGTACTTC.

This clone has a single count. This sequence joins TRBV2 and TRBJ2-5; D is possibly TRBD2 (6 bases). The CDR3 is 13 amino acids. CDR1 and CDR2 from the germline V gene are SNHLY and FYNNEI. Trimming removed 4 bases from V and 6 bases from J, with 12 bases in between. The CDR3 bases are TGTGCCAGCAGTGGGCCGGAGGGAAAGACCCAGTACTTC. Amino acids: CASSGPEGKTQYF.

This clone was counted a single time. The chain has TRBV5-4 and TRBJ2-1; 7 nucleotides match TRBD2. Trimming cost V 6 bases and J 7 bases; bases outside gene matches: 4. CDR1 and CDR2 (germline): SGHNT, YYREEE (reference sequence). This CDR3 has 12 amino acids. CDR3 amino acids: CASNPGGNEQFF. The CDR3 DNA reads TGTGCCAGCAACCCCGGGGGGAATGAGCAGTTCTTC. Based on the CDR3 plus reference TRBV5-4 and TRBJ2-1, the full variable domain is ETGVTQSPTHLIKTRGQQVTLRCSSQSGHNTVSWYQQALGQGPQFIFQYYREEENGRGNFPPRFSGLQFPNYSSELNVNALELDDSALYLCASNPGGNEQFFGPGTRLTVL.

V is TRBV5-1 and J is TRBJ2-5; 7 nucleotides agree with TRBD1. J lost 5 bases, V lost 5 bases, and 12 bases had no gene match. Germline V gives CDR1 SGHRS, CDR2 YFSETQ. There are 15 residues in the CDR3. CDR3 bases: TGCGCCAGCAGAAGCAGCGACAGGGTTCGCGAGACCCAGTACTTC. As protein: CASRSSDRVRETQYF.

The chain recombines TRBV13 with TRBJ2-7; the D gene is possibly TRBD2 (6 bases). This CDR3 is built from 18 residues. Trimming shortened V by 5 bases and J by 2 bases, and 25 bases separated the two germline ends. Germline V gives CDR1 PRHDT, CDR2 FYEKMQ (reference sequence). The CDR3 coding sequence is TGTGCCAGCAGCCAGACAAACCGTGGGCTAGCGTGGACCTACGAGCAGTACTTC. Translating it yields CASSQTNRGLAWTYEQYF. Complete variable domain (other parts from reference TRBV13 and TRBJ2-7): AAGVIQSPRHLIKEKRETATLKCYPIPRHDTVYWYQQGPGQDPQFLISFYEKMQSDKGSIPDRFSAQQFSDYHSELNMSSLELGDSALYFCASSQTNRGLAWTYEQYFGPGTRLTVT.

The chain uses TRBV7-9 and TRBJ2-7; 11 nucleotides match TRBD1. The CDR3 loop spans 17 amino acids. The V segment lost 5 bases and the J segment 6 bases; nucleotides outside the gene matches: 15. Germline assignment: CDR1 SEHNR and CDR2 FQNEAQ (reference sequence). The DNA for the CDR3 is TGTGCCAGCAGCAGCAATTCCGGGACAGGGGGTTTCGGCGAGCAGTACTTC. Its protein is CASSSNSGTGGFGEQYF. Looking up the rest from reference TRBV7-9 and TRBJ2-7 gives the full variable domain: DTGVSQNPRHKITKRGQNVTFRCDPISEHNRLYWYRQTLGQGPEFLTYFQNEAQLEKSRLLSDRFSAERPKGSFSTLEIQRTEQGDSAMYLCASSSNSGTGGFGEQYFGPGTRLTVT.

This clone occurred once. The chain couples TRBV30 to TRBJ2-1; maybe TRBD1 (6 bases). Per germline, CDR1 GTSNPN and CDR2 SVGIG (reference sequence). The CDR3 is 15 amino acids. Trimming took off 0 bases at V and 7 bases at J, with 16 bases between the two ends. The CDR3 here is CAWSVGYGQLNEQFF. Here the CDR3 DNA reads TGTGCCTGGAGTGTAGGCTACGGACAGTTGAATGAGCAGTTCTTC.

The chain couples TRBV27 to TRBJ2-7; D is ambiguous. Trimming cost V 2 bases and J 2 bases, with 7 bases left between them. This CDR3 spans 13 amino acids. Germline CDR1 reads MNHEY; CDR2 reads SMNVEV (reference sequence). DNA for the CDR3: TGTGCCAGCAGTTTAGGGTCTACCTACGAGCAGTACTTC. Translation: CASSLGSTYEQYF.

V gene TRBV5-4 combines with J gene TRBJ2-7, with a weak D call TRBD1 (5 bases). The CDR3 is 15 residues long. Germline V gives CDR1 SGHNT, CDR2 YYREEE (reference sequence). V lost 1 base and J lost 5, with 16 bases in between. The CDR3 sequence: CASSLWAPRADEQYF. The CDR3, as DNA: TGTGCCAGCAGCTTGTGGGCGCCCAGGGCGGACGAGCAGTACTTC.